A selection of T cell receptor beta chains follows, all from one sample in a study of shared clonotypes between healthy human individuals. The method was immunoSEQ multiplex PCR; TCRdb's version includes in-frame clones alone and lacks a portion of them. The table has some 1.5 million clones, 98% seen once. The specimen was naive CD4+ T cells sorted from blood. The receptors here all came from a young man in good health. The CDR3 runs from the conserved cysteine through the conserved F or W. D genes are given only for firm matches. Size values are once, few and many counts, or a class for expanded clones, and some rows have none.

j_call,v_call,d_call,clone_size,cdr3_nt,cdr3_aa
TRBJ2-3,TRBV27,NA,NA,TGTGCCAGCAGTTTAATCGGGAGAGTGTTTACAGATACGCAGTATTTT,CASSLIGRVFTDTQYF
TRBJ1-3,TRBV11-2,NA,NA,TGTGCCAGCAGTCGCTCTGGAAACACCATATATTTT,CASSRSGNTIYF
TRBJ2-7,TRBV7-2,NA,NA,TGTGCCAGCAGCTCGTTGAGGGTAAACGAGCAGTACTTC,CASSSLRVNEQYF
TRBJ2-3,TRBV11-3,TRBD2,NA,TGTGCCAGCAGCCCCGGGACTAGCGGGAGCACAGATACGCAGTATTTT,CASSPGTSGSTDTQYF
TRBJ1-2,TRBV21-1,NA,NA,TGTGCCAGCAGCAGGGAGGGGCGCGGGAGTAACTATGGCTACACCTTC,CASSREGRGSNYGYTF
TRBJ2-1,TRBV27,NA,NA,TGTGCCAGCAGTTTCCTCCCCATGGCGGTCCCCTACAATGAGCAGTTCTTC,CASSFLPMAVPYNEQFF
TRBJ2-6,TRBV4-1,NA,NA,TGCGCCAGCAGCCAAGATTCCCAGGGCTCTGGGGCCAACGTCCTGACTTTC,CASSQDSQGSGANVLTF
TRBJ2-7,TRBV19,NA,NA,TGTGCCAGTAGTATAGCTGAGACAAGCTCCTACGAGCAGTACTTC,CASSIAETSSYEQYF
TRBJ2-7,TRBV11-2,TRBD1,NA,TGTGCCAGCAGCTGGACAGGGGGGTCCTACGAGCAGTACTTC,CASSWTGGSYEQYF
TRBJ2-1,TRBV5-4,NA,NA,TGTGCCAGCAGTTCCTCTTCGGTGATATCCTACAATGAGCAGTTCTTC,CASSSSSVISYNEQFF
TRBJ2-6,TRBV18,TRBD1,NA,TGTGCCAGCTCACCTTACCGGGACAGGGAAGGGGCCAACGTCCTGACTTTC,CASSPYRDREGANVLTF
TRBJ2-5,TRBV19,NA,NA,TGTGCCAGTAGTATAGCGTACGGGGAGACCCAGTACTTC,CASSIAYGETQYF
TRBJ2-1,TRBV15,NA,NA,TGTGCCACCAGCAGAGCGGTGGGGGTTTCCTACAATGAGCAGTTCTTC,CATSRAVGVSYNEQFF
TRBJ2-2,TRBV9,NA,once,TGTGCCAGCAGCGCCAGACCGGGGGTCGCCGGGGAGCTGTTTTTT,CASSARPGVAGELFF
TRBJ2-7,TRBV2,NA,NA,TGTGCCAGCAGCATCCAGGGGCCCGGTGCGTACGAGCAGTACTTC,CASSIQGPGAYEQYF
TRBJ2-1,TRBV25-1,TRBD2,NA,TGTGCCAGCAGTACCAACCAACTAGCGGGAACTTACAATGAGCAGTTCTTC,CASSTNQLAGTYNEQFF
TRBJ2-1,TRBV6-5,TRBD1,once,TGTGCCAGCAGTACCGGGACAGGGGGGAATGAGCAGTTCTTC,CASSTGTGGNEQFF
TRBJ2-1,TRBV28,TRBD1,NA,TGTGCCAGCAGTTTAGGGGGAACAGGGGGGCCCTACAATGAGCAGTTCTTC,CASSLGGTGGPYNEQFF
TRBJ2-2,TRBV7-2,TRBD2,NA,TGTGCCAGCAGTTGGACTAGCGGGAGTCCCGGGGAGCTGTTTTTT,CASSWTSGSPGELFF
TRBJ2-7,TRBV28,NA,once,TGTGCCAGCAGAGGGGGGGTGGGCAACCGTCCCTACGAGCAGTACTTC,CASRGGVGNRPYEQYF
TRBJ1-5,TRBV7-9,NA,NA,TGTGCCAGCAGCTTTCAGGGTAGTCAGCCCCAGCATTTT,CASSFQGSQPQHF
TRBJ2-1,TRBV5-1,TRBD2,NA,TGCGCCAGCAGCGAATCGACTAGCGGAAATGAGCAGTTCTTC,CASSESTSGNEQFF
TRBJ2-3,TRBV7-8,NA,NA,TGTGCCAGCAGCTTAACCGGGGCGAGGGGCACAGATACGCAGTATTTT,CASSLTGARGTDTQYF
TRBJ2-5,TRBV7-8,TRBD2,NA,TGTGCCAGCAGCTTAATGTTTATGTCTAGCGGAGAAGAGACCCAGTACTTC,CASSLMFMSSGEETQYF
TRBJ2-5,TRBV14,TRBD2,NA,TGTGCCAGCAGCCAAGATTTGCGGGAGAGGACCCAGTACTTC,CASSQDLRERTQYF
TRBJ2-7,TRBV19,TRBD1,NA,TGTGCCAGTAGTGGGACAGGGGCCTACGAGCAGTACTTC,CASSGTGAYEQYF
TRBJ2-5,TRBV28,TRBD2,NA,TGTGCCAGCAGTCAGACTAGCGGGAGTCGAGAGACCCAGTACTTC,CASSQTSGSRETQYF
TRBJ2-1,TRBV11-2,TRBD2,NA,TGTGCCAGCAGCTCCTTCGGCGGGAGGTGGAATGAGCAGTTCTTC,CASSSFGGRWNEQFF
TRBJ2-7,TRBV5-1,TRBD2,once,TGCGCCAGCAGCTTAGGGGGGACTAGTCCCTACGAGCAGTACTTC,CASSLGGTSPYEQYF
TRBJ2-4,TRBV11-2,NA,NA,TGTGCCAGCGGGGTCCCGACAGGAACCAAAAACATTCAGTACTTC,CASGVPTGTKNIQYF
TRBJ2-2,TRBV5-1,NA,NA,TGCGCCAGCACCAAAAATATGGTGGGTCTGACCGGGGAGCTGTTTTTT,CASTKNMVGLTGELFF
TRBJ2-1,TRBV10-3,TRBD1,NA,TGTGCCATCAGTGACCTCGGACAGGGGGCCATTTCCTACAATGAGCAGTTCTTC,CAISDLGQGAISYNEQFF
TRBJ2-7,TRBV25-1,NA,NA,TGTGCCAGCAGTGATCTAAGCGGGGACACCTACGAGCAGTACTTC,CASSDLSGDTYEQYF
TRBJ2-7,TRBV5-8,TRBD1,NA,TGTGCCAGCAGCAGACAGGGCCACTACTCCTACGAGCAGTACTTC,CASSRQGHYSYEQYF
TRBJ2-3,TRBV2,NA,once,TGTGCCAGCAGCGACGCCAACCCGCGGGCAAGGAATACGCAGTATTTT,CASSDANPRARNTQYF
TRBJ2-1,TRBV10-3,TRBD2,NA,TGTGCCATCAGTGAGTCGAAGGGACTAGCGGGAGTCAATGAGCAGTTCTTC,CAISESKGLAGVNEQFF
TRBJ2-5,TRBV29-1,TRBD2,NA,TGCAGCGTGTCTTCGGGGGGAGAGACCCAGTACTTC,CSVSSGGETQYF
TRBJ1-2,TRBV5-1,TRBD1,NA,TGCGCCAGCAGCTTGGACAGGGGTGGCTACACCTTC,CASSLDRGGYTF
TRBJ1-2,TRBV19,TRBD1,NA,TGTGCCAGTAGTTCGGACAGGGACTATGGCTACACCTTC,CASSSDRDYGYTF
TRBJ2-7,TRBV28,TRBD1,NA,TGTGCCAGCAGTTCGATCGACAGGGACGAGCAGTACTTC,CASSSIDRDEQYF
TRBJ2-3,TRBV5-1,NA,NA,TGCGCCAGCAGCACCCGTCACACAGATACGCAGTATTTT,CASSTRHTDTQYF
TRBJ2-7,TRBV18,TRBD1,NA,TGTGCCAGCTCAACGGGACAGTTCTACGAGCAGTACTTC,CASSTGQFYEQYF
TRBJ1-1,TRBV5-4,NA,NA,TGTGCCAGCAGCCCGACAGGGAACACTGAAGCTTTCTTT,CASSPTGNTEAFF
TRBJ1-1,TRBV6-4,NA,NA,TGTGCCAGCGATGGGGGGGGTTTCTTT,CASDGGGFF
TRBJ2-1,TRBV6-6,TRBD1,NA,TGTGCCAGCAGCCACCGGGACAGCTCCTACAATGAGCAGTTCTTC,CASSHRDSSYNEQFF
TRBJ2-2,TRBV4-3,NA,NA,TGCGCCAGCAGCTACAGGGTCGGGGCCGGGGAGCTGTTTTTT,CASSYRVGAGELFF
TRBJ1-2,TRBV6-1,NA,NA,TGTGCCAGCAGTGATCAGTGGGACTATGGCTACACCTTC,CASSDQWDYGYTF
TRBJ2-1,TRBV9,TRBD2,NA,TGTGCCAGCAGCGTTAGCGGGAGACCCTACAATGAGCAGTTCTTC,CASSVSGRPYNEQFF